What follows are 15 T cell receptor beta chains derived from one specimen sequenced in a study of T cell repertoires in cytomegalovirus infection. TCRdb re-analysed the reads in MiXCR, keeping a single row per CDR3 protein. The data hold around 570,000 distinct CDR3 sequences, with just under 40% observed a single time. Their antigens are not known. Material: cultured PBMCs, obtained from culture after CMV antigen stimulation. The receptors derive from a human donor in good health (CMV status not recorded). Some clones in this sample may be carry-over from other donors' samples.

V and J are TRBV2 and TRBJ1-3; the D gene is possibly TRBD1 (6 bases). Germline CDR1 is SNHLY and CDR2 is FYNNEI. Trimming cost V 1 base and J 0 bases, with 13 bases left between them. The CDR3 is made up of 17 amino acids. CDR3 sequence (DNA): TGTGCCAGCAGTGAAGAGGGGGGGGCGAACTCTGGAAACACCATATATTTT. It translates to CASSEEGGANSGNTIYF.

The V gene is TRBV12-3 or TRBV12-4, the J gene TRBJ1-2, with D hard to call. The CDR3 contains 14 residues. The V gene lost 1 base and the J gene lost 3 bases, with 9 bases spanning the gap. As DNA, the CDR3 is TGTGCCAGCAGTTTAGGATTCATGGACTATGGCTACACCTTC. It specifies CASSLGFMDYGYTF.

The CDR3 nucleotides read TGTGCCTCTTCCAAGGCACCGAACTATGGCTACACCTTC. This sequence encodes CASSKAPNYGYTF. V gene TRBV6-5 combines with J gene TRBJ1-2; D not certain. CDR1 is MNHEY, CDR2 SVGAGI, per germline. The length of the CDR3 is 13 residues. V lost 11 bases and J lost 2, with 15 bases in between.

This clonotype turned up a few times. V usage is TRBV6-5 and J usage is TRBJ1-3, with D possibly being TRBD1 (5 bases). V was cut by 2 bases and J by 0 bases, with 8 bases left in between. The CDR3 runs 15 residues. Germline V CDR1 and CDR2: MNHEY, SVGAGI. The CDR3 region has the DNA TGTGCCAGCAGTTACGGACAAGACTCTGGAAACACCATATATTTT. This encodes CASSYGQDSGNTIYF.

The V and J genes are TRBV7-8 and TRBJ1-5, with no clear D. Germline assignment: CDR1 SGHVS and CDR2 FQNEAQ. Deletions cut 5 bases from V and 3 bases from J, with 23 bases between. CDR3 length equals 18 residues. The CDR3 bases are TGTGCCAGCAGCCCACGGATTCGTGGGATATCGACCAATCAGCCCCAGCATTTT. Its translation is CASSPRIRGISTNQPQHF.

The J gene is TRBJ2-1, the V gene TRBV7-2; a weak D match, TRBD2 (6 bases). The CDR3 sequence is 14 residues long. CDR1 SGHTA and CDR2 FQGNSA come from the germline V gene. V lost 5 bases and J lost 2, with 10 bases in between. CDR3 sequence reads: CASSPRLAYNEQFF. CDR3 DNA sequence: TGTGCCAGCAGCCCCCGACTAGCCTACAATGAGCAGTTCTTC.

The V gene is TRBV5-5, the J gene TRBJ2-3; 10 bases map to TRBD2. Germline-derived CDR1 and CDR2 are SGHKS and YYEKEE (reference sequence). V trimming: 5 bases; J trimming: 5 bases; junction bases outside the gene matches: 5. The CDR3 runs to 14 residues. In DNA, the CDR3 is TGTGCCAGCAGATCGCTAGCGGGAGAAGATACGCAGTATTTT. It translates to CASRSLAGEDTQYF.

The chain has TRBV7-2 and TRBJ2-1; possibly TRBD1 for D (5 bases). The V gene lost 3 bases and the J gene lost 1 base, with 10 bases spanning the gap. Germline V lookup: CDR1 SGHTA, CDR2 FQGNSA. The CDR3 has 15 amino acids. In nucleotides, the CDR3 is TGTGCCAGCAGCTTTGTGGCAGGGTCCTACAATGAGCAGTTCTTC. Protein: CASSFVAGSYNEQFF. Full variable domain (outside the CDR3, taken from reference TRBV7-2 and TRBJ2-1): GAGVSQSPSNKVTEKGKDVELRCDPISGHTALYWYRQSLGQGLEFLIYFQGNSAPDKSGLPSDRFSAERTGGSVSTLTIQRTQQEDSAVYLCASSFVAGSYNEQFFGPGTRLTVL.

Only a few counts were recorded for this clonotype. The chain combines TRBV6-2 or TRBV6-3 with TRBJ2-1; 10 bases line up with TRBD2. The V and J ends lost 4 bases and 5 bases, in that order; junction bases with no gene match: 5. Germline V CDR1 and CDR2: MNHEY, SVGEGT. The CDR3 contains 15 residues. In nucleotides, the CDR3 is TGTGCCAGCAGTTTTGGACTAGCGGAAAACAATGAGCAGTTCTTC. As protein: CASSFGLAENNEQFF.

The CDR3 spells CASSLWTGNYEQYF. The CDR3 DNA is TGTGCCAGCAGTTTATGGACAGGGAACTACGAGCAGTACTTC. The rearrangement links TRBV12-3 or TRBV12-4 to TRBJ2-7; TRBD1 aligns across 8 bases. The CDR3 has 14 amino acids. V gave up 2 bases and J gave up 3 bases; unmatched junction bases: 3.

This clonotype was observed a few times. The CDR3 nucleotides are TGTGCCAGCAGCTCCGTCGTAGCTTCTGACAAACTGTTTTTT. Protein product: CASSSVVASDKLFF. The chain is built from TRBV7-2 and TRBJ1-4; D call uncertain. The CDR3 is 14 amino acids. V dropped 4 bases and J dropped 11 bases, with 17 bases sitting between them. Germline-derived CDR1 and CDR2 are SGHTA and FQGNSA.

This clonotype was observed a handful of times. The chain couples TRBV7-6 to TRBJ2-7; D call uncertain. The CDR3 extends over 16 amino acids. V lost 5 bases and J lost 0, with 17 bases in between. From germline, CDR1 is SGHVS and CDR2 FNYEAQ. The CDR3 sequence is CASSHASNTASYEQYF. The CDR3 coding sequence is TGTGCCAGCAGCCACGCGTCTAACACGGCCTCCTACGAGCAGTACTTC.

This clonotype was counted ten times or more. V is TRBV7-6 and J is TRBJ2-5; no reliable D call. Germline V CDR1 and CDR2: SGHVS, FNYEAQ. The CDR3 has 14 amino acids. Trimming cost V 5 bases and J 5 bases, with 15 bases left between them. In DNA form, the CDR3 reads TGTGCCAGCAGCCCTTTGACCAACGCCGAGACCCAGTACTTC. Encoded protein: CASSPLTNAETQYF.

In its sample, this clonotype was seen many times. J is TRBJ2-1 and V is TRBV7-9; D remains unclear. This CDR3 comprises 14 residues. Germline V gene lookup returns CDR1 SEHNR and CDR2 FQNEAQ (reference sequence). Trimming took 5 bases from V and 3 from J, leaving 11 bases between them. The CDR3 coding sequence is TGTGCCAGCAGCGCCGAAGGGTTCTACAATGAGCAGTTCTTC. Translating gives CASSAEGFYNEQFF.

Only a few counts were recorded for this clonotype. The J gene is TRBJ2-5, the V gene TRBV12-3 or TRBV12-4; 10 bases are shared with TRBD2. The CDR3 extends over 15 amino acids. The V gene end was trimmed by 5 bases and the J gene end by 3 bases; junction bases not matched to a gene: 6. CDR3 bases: TGTGCCAGCAGTGTCGGACTAGCGGATGAAGAGACCCAGTACTTC. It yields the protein CASSVGLADEETQYF.